The 7 T cell receptor beta chains reported below all come from one sample, sequenced in a study of T cell responses to AZD1222 COVID-19 vaccine. Only in-frame clones appear in the TCRdb table, and some are missing; sequencing was by immunoSEQ multiplex PCR. The table lists 91,000 or so clones, roughly 90% of them singletons, with around 3.2% in the top ten. Sequencing used peripheral blood, obtained 28 days after the second AZD1222 dose. The receptor set was obtained from an adult who received the AZD1222 COVID-19 vaccine.

CDR3 amino acids: CASSPDQYGYTF. CDR3 bases: TGTGCCAGCAGCCCAGACCAGTATGGCTACACCTTC. V usage is TRBV28 and J usage is TRBJ1-2; D unresolved. The germline gives CDR1 MDHEN, CDR2 SYDVKM. V lost 6 bases to trimming and J lost 5 bases, with 10 bases between them. This CDR3 contains 12 residues.

The chain joins TRBV11-2 to TRBJ2-1; 12 bases agree with TRBD2. The junction had 6 bases not matched to a gene; V was cut back by 5 bases and J by 4 bases. CDR3 length: 16 amino acids. Germline values: CDR1 SGHAT, CDR2 FQNNGV. The chain's CDR3 is CASSPRLAGVYNEQFF. DNA for the CDR3: TGTGCCAGCAGCCCGAGACTAGCGGGGGTATACAATGAGCAGTTCTTC.

V usage is TRBV20-1 and J usage is TRBJ1-6; 10 bases fit TRBD1. From germline, CDR1 is DFQATT and CDR2 SNEGSKA (reference sequence). The V and J ends lost 5 bases and 16 bases, in that order; junction bases with no gene match: 5. This CDR3 spans 11 amino acids. CDR3 in amino acids: CSAEWGQGLHF. The CDR3 DNA reads TGCAGTGCTGAATGGGGACAGGGGCTCCACTTT.

The rearrangement uses TRBV19 and TRBJ1-5; D not certain. V lost 9 bases, J lost 2 bases, and 14 bases lay in between. Per the germline V gene, CDR1 is LNHDA and CDR2 is SQIVND (reference sequence). The length of the CDR3 is 14 residues. CDR3: CASTEKQGNQPQHF. The CDR3, as DNA: TGTGCCAGCACGGAAAAGCAAGGCAATCAGCCCCAGCATTTT.

The chain is built from TRBV30 and TRBJ2-3; D call uncertain. Between the trimmed V and J ends, which lost 2 bases and 4 bases, there was a span of 7 bases. Germline CDR1 and CDR2: GTSNPN and SVGIG (reference sequence). The CDR3 runs 12 residues. CDR3 loop: CAWSRLADTQYF. The CDR3 coding sequence is TGTGCCTGGAGTAGATTGGCAGATACGCAGTATTTT.

The chain recombines TRBV11-3 with TRBJ2-7; TRBD1 or TRBD2 may be the D gene (5 bases each). Germline CDR1 reads SGHNT; CDR2 reads YENEEA. The CDR3 sequence is 13 residues long. V shed 5 bases and J shed 8 bases, with 16 bases lying between them. CDR3 region: CASSPRDRSKQYF. CDR3 nucleotide sequence: TGTGCCAGCAGCCCTCGGGACCGATCAAAGCAGTACTTC.

This clone has a handful of counts. The rearrangement links TRBV3-1 (or the pseudogene TRBV3-2) to TRBJ1-2, with 7 bases matching TRBD1. CDR1 and CDR2 from the germline V gene are LGHDT and YNNKEL (reference sequence). The CDR3 totals 16 residues. Trimming removed 1 base from V and 7 bases from J; junction bases left unmatched: 12. This chain's CDR3 is CASSQADSTGDPGYTF. The CDR3 bases are TGTGCCAGCAGCCAAGCAGATTCTACAGGGGATCCTGGCTACACCTTC.